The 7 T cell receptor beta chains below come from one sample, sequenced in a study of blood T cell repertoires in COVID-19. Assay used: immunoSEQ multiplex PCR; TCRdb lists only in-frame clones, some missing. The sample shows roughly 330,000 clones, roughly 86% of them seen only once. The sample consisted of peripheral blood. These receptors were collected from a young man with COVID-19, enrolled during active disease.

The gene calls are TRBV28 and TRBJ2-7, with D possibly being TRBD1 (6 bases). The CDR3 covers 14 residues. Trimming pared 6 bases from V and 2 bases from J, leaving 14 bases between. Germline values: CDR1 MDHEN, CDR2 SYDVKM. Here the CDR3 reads CASSPRTATYEQYF. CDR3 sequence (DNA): TGTGCCAGCAGCCCCAGGACAGCTACCTACGAGCAGTACTTC.

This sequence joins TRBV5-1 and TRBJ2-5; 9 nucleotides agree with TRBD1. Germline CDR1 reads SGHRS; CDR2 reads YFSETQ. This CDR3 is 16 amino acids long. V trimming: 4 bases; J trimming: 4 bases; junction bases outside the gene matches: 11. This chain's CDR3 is CASSGLQGAIPETQYF. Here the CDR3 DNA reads TGCGCCAGCAGCGGGTTACAGGGGGCGATCCCAGAGACCCAGTACTTC.

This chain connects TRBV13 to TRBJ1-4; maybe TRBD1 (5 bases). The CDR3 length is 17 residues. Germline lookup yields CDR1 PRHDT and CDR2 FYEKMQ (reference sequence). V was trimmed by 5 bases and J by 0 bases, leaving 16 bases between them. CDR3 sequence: CASSGGGYHATNEKLFF. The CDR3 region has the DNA TGTGCCAGCAGCGGGGGGGGGTACCACGCAACTAATGAAAAACTGTTTTTT.

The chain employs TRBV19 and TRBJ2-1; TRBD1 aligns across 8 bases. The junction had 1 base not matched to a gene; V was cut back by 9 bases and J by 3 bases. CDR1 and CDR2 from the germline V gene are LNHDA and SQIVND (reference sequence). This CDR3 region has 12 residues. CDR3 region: CASGQGYNEQFF. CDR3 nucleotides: TGTGCCAGCGGACAGGGCTACAATGAGCAGTTCTTC.

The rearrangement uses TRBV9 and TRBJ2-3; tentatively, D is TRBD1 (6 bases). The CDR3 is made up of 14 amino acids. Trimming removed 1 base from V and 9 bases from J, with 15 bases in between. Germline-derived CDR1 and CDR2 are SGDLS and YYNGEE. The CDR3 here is CASSVSTGLSTQYF. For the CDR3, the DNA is TGTGCCAGCAGCGTAAGCACAGGGTTATCAACGCAGTATTTT.

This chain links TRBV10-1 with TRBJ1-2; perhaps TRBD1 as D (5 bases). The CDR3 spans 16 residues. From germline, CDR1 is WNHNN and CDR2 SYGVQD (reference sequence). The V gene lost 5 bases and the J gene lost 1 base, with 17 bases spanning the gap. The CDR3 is CASSPATVRNNYGYTF. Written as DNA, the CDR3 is TGCGCCAGCAGTCCTGCGACAGTGAGGAATAACTATGGCTACACCTTC.

CDR3 protein: CASSLWFRVPGQGGKETQYF. CDR3 sequence (DNA): TGTGCCAGCAGTTTATGGTTTAGAGTTCCGGGACAGGGGGGCAAAGAGACCCAGTACTTC. The chain employs TRBV27 and TRBJ2-5; TRBD1 aligns across 11 bases. The CDR3 totals 20 residues. In germline, CDR1 is MNHEY, CDR2 SMNVEV (reference sequence). Trimming cost V 1 base and J 3 bases; bases outside gene matches: 16.